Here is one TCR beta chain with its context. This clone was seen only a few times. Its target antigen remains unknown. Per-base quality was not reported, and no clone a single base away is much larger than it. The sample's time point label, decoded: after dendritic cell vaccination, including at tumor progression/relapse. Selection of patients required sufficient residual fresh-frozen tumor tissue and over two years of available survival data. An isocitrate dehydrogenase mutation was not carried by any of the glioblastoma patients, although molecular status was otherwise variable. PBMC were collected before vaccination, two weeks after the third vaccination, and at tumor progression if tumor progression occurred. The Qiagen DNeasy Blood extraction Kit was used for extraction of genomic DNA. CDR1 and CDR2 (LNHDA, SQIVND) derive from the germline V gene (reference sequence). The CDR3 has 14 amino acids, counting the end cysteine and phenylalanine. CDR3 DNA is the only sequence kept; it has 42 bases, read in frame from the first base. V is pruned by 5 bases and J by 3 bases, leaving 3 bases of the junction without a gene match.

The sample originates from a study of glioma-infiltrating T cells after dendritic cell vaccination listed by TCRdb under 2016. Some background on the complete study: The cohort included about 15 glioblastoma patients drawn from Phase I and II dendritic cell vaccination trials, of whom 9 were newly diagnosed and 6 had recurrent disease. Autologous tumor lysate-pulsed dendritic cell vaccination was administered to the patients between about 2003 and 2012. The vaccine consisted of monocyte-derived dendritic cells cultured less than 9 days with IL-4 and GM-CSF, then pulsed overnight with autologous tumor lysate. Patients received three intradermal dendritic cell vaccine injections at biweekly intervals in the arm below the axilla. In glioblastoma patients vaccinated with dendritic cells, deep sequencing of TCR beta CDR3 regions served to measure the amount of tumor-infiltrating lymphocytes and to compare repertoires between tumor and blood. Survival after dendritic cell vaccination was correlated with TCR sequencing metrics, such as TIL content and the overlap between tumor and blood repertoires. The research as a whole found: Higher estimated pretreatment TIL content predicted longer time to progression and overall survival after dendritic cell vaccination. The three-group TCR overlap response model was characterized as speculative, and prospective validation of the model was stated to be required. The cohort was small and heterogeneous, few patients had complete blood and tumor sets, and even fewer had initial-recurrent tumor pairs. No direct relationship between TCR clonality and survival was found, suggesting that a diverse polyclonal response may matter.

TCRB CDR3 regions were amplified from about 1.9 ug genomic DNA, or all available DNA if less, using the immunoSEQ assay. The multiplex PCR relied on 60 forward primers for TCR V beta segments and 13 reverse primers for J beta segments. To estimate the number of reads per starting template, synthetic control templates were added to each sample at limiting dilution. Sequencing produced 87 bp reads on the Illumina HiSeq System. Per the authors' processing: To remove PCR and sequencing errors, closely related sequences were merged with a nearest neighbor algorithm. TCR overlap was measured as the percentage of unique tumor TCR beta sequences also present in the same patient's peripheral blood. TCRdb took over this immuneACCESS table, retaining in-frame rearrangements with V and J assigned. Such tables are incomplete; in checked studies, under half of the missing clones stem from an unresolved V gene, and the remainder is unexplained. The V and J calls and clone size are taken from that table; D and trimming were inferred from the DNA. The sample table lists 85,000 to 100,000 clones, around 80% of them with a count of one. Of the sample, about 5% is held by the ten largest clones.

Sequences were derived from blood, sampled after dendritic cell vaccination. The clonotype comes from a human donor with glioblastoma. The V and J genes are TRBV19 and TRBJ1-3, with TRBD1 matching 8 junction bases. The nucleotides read TGTGCCAGTAGTTCGGACAGGGTTGGAAACACCATATATTTT. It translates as CASSSDRVGNTIYF.